Here is one TCR beta chain with its context. Its antigen is still unknown. The method was immunoSEQ multiplex PCR; TCRdb's version includes in-frame clones alone and lacks a portion of them. The sample contains about 120,000 clones, roughly nine tenths of which appear only once. The data derive from a study of T cell responses to AZD1222 COVID-19 vaccine. Findings and caveats of the study: The study sampled repertoires only after the peak T cell response. It was only six AZD1222 recipients who were seropositive at baseline. Two AZD1222 doses significantly raised spike-specific TCR breadth and depth over controls.

The germline V gene has CDR1 SGDLS and CDR2 YYNGEE. Trimming pared 3 bases from V and 3 bases from J, leaving 15 bases between. The CDR3 is 16 residues long. This TCR derives from an adult in good health. The genes are TRBV9 and TRBJ2-2; maybe TRBD2 (6 bases). Sequenced material: peripheral blood, taken on day 0 of AZD1222 vaccination. CDR3 loop: CASSAYRERYTGELFF. The CDR3 DNA reads TGTGCCAGCAGCGCGTACCGGGAGAGATACACCGGGGAGCTGTTTTTT.